Listed below are T cell receptor beta chains from one sample, sequenced in a study of shared clonotypes between healthy human individuals. Assay: immunoSEQ multiplex PCR; the TCRdb copy retains only in-frame clones and omits some. The table shows about 1,500,000 clones, with more than 95% occurring only once. The sequenced material came from naive CD4+ T cells sorted from blood. The receptor set was obtained from a man aged 30-40 years in good health. The CDR3 runs from the conserved cysteine through the conserved F or W. Fields, in order: V gene, J gene, clone size, D gene, CDR3 protein, CDR3 DNA. The D gene is left open where the match is weak. A row's size may be missing; if present it is once, few, many or a size class.

>TRBV28|TRBJ2-7|once|TRBD2
CASSLTGRGREQYF
TGTGCCAGCAGTTTAACCGGGAGGGGACGCGAGCAGTACTTC
>TRBV11-2|TRBJ2-7|-|TRBD2
CASSLRASGRAGFSYEQYF
TGTGCCAGCAGCTTAAGGGCTAGCGGGAGGGCCGGATTCTCCTACGAGCAGTACTTC
>TRBV6-1|TRBJ2-1|-|-
CASTGDLYNEQFF
TGTGCCAGCACAGGCGACCTATACAATGAGCAGTTCTTC
>TRBV9|TRBJ2-7|-|-
CASSVGAGGSYEQYF
TGTGCCAGCAGCGTAGGGGCAGGCGGCTCCTACGAGCAGTACTTC
>TRBV10-3|TRBJ2-3|-|-
CAISEGTSIGTDTQYF
TGTGCCATCAGTGAGGGGACTTCTATCGGCACAGATACGCAGTATTTT
>TRBV5-6|TRBJ2-1|-|TRBD2
CASSLVGAGRARGEQFF
TGTGCCAGCAGCTTGGTTGGCGCGGGGAGGGCTAGAGGTGAGCAGTTCTTC
>TRBV2|TRBJ1-5|-|-
CASSGVKVQPQHF
TGTGCCAGCAGTGGGGTCAAGGTTCAGCCCCAGCATTTT
>TRBV7-2|TRBJ2-7|-|-
CASSLQTQGVYEQYF
TGTGCCAGCAGCTTACAGACTCAAGGGGTCTACGAGCAGTACTTC
>TRBV7-9|TRBJ2-1|once|TRBD2
CASSPIAGGPQKSYNEQFF
TGTGCCAGCAGCCCGATAGCGGGAGGGCCCCAGAAATCCTACAATGAGCAGTTCTTC
>TRBV5-1|TRBJ2-1|once|-
CASSLESSSYNEQFF
TGCGCCAGCAGCTTGGAATCGAGCTCCTACAATGAGCAGTTCTTC
>TRBV11-2|TRBJ2-1|-|-
CASSLEGEGYNEQFF
TGTGCCAGCAGCTTAGAGGGTGAAGGGTACAATGAGCAGTTCTTC
>TRBV19|TRBJ1-2|-|-
CASSILAGYGYTF
TGTGCCAGTAGTATTCTAGCGGGCTATGGCTACACCTTC
>TRBV18|TRBJ2-7|-|-
CASSPSTSYEQYF
TGTGCCAGCTCACCAAGCACATCCTACGAGCAGTACTTC
>TRBV6-1|TRBJ1-2|-|-
CASSESVDYGYTF
TGTGCCAGCAGTGAAAGTGTTGACTATGGCTACACCTTC
>TRBV7-2|TRBJ2-7|once|-
CASSSFGGYSGVEQYF
TGTGCCAGCAGCTCCTTTGGGGGTTATAGTGGAGTGGAGCAGTACTTC
>TRBV14|TRBJ2-7|-|TRBD1
CASSPGQGLYEQYF
TGTGCCAGCAGCCCGGGACAGGGTTTGTACGAGCAGTACTTC
>TRBV10-2|TRBJ2-1|-|-
CASRKPEGFYNEQFF
TGCGCCAGCAGAAAACCTGAGGGCTTCTACAATGAGCAGTTCTTC
>TRBV2|TRBJ2-7|-|TRBD2
CASRVGLAGAELSYEQYF
TGTGCCAGCAGAGTGGGACTAGCGGGAGCTGAACTCTCCTACGAGCAGTACTTC
>TRBV6-6|TRBJ2-5|-|-
CASRQDTQETQYF
TGTGCCAGCAGACAGGACACTCAAGAGACCCAGTACTTC
>TRBV7-9|TRBJ2-7|-|-
CASSLGITGGINYEQYF
TGTGCCAGCAGCTTGGGGATAACTGGGGGAATCAACTACGAGCAGTACTTC
>TRBV2|TRBJ2-2|-|TRBD2
CASSVLAGGNTGELFF
TGTGCCAGCAGTGTTCTAGCGGGAGGGAACACCGGGGAGCTGTTTTTT
>TRBV28|TRBJ1-2|-|TRBD1
CASSLWTGGQGANYGYTF
TGTGCCAGCAGTTTATGGACGGGGGGACAGGGGGCTAACTATGGCTACACCTTC
>TRBV27|TRBJ2-3|-|TRBD2
CASRRTSGRWADTQYF
TGTGCCAGCAGGAGGACTAGCGGGAGATGGGCAGATACGCAGTATTTT
>TRBV28|TRBJ2-7|-|TRBD2
CASSLAVASGSWYEQYF
TGTGCCAGCAGTTTAGCGGTTGCTAGCGGGAGTTGGTACGAGCAGTACTTC
>TRBV7-3|TRBJ2-7|-|TRBD1
CASSHYGTGGEQYF
TGTGCCAGCAGTCATTATGGGACAGGGGGCGAGCAGTACTTC
>TRBV4-1|TRBJ2-7|-|TRBD1
CASSQAHLFSGQSSYEQYF
TGCGCCAGCAGCCAAGCCCACCTCTTTTCGGGACAGAGCTCCTACGAGCAGTACTTC
>TRBV18|TRBJ2-3|-|-
CASSPARTTDTQYF
TGTGCCAGCTCCCCCGCAAGGACCACAGATACGCAGTATTTT
>TRBV25-1|TRBJ1-2|-|-
CASSESRGWGYTF
TGTGCCAGCAGTGAAAGTCGGGGTTGGGGCTACACCTTC
>TRBV10-1|TRBJ2-7|-|-
CASSEAQGNKQYF
TGCGCCAGCAGTGAAGCACAGGGAAATAAGCAGTACTTC
>TRBV2|TRBJ2-7|-|TRBD2
CASSATSGSSYEQYF
TGTGCCAGCAGTGCCACTAGCGGGAGCTCCTACGAGCAGTACTTC
>TRBV7-2|TRBJ2-1|-|TRBD1
CASSLDRAVFYEQFF
TGTGCCAGCAGCTTGGACAGGGCCGTATTCTATGAGCAGTTCTTC
>TRBV27|TRBJ2-7|-|TRBD2
CASSLQGGGYEQYF
TGTGCCAGCAGTTTACAAGGCGGGGGGTACGAGCAGTACTTC
>TRBV11-2|TRBJ2-2|-|TRBD2
CASSSGGGPSRELFF
TGTGCCAGCAGCTCCGGGGGAGGGCCTTCCAGGGAGCTGTTTTTT
>TRBV6-5|TRBJ2-5|-|-
CASSYSFGQKETQYF
TGTGCCAGCAGTTACTCGTTCGGACAGAAAGAGACCCAGTACTTC
>TRBV4-2|TRBJ1-5|-|-
CASSQEGTSNQPQHF
TGTGCCAGCAGCCAAGAGGGGACAAGCAATCAGCCCCAGCATTTT
>TRBV10-2|TRBJ2-2|-|TRBD2
CASSEALAGVLRYTGELFF
TGCGCCAGCAGTGAGGCGCTAGCGGGAGTTCTTCGGTACACCGGGGAGCTGTTTTTT
>TRBV5-1|TRBJ2-7|-|TRBD2
CASSPRLAGVDEQYF
TGCGCCAGCAGCCCCAGACTAGCGGGAGTTGACGAGCAGTACTTC
>TRBV7-3|TRBJ1-1|-|-
CASSRRGYSEAFF
TGTGCCAGCAGCCGCAGGGGATACTCTGAAGCTTTCTTT
>TRBV28|TRBJ2-4|-|-
CASRTGLIAKNIQYF
TGTGCCAGCAGAACCGGACTTATAGCCAAAAACATTCAGTACTTC
>TRBV18|TRBJ2-6|-|-
CASSPPGRGAGANVLTF
TGTGCCAGCTCACCACCGGGACGTGGGGCCGGGGCCAACGTCCTGACTTTC
>TRBV5-4|TRBJ2-2|once|-
CASSGRTVSDTGELFF
TGTGCCAGCAGCGGCCGGACAGTCTCGGACACCGGGGAGCTGTTTTTT
>TRBV5-4|TRBJ2-3|-|-
CASSFPAADTQYF
TGTGCCAGCAGCTTTCCCGCCGCAGATACGCAGTATTTT
>TRBV27|TRBJ2-5|-|-
CASSLSYRKETQYF
TGTGCCAGCAGTTTAAGTTATCGAAAAGAGACCCAGTACTTC
>TRBV10-3|TRBJ1-1|-|-
CAISDLSLGHQNTEAFF
TGTGCCATCAGTGACCTATCACTCGGACATCAGAACACTGAAGCTTTCTTT
>TRBV19|TRBJ1-5|-|-
CASSTQNNQPQHF
TGTGCCAGTAGTACCCAAAACAATCAGCCCCAGCATTTT